One and the same sample provided the 24 T cell receptor beta chains below, sequenced in a study of Ad26.COV2.S vaccination and SARS-CoV-2 variants. Assay: immunoSEQ multiplex PCR; the TCRdb copy retains only in-frame clones and omits some. This table has some 250,000 clones, 88% appearing once. Indicated treatment: roughly 18 received Ad26.COV2.S at low or high dose, single or two shots; 5 received placebo; per-sample allocation not given. It was on day 63 after the first vaccine or placebo injection that samples were taken. The sample was peripheral blood, taken in a trial of Ad26.COV2.S vaccine versus placebo. The origin of the receptors is a person between 18 and 60 years old who received the Ad26.COV2.S COVID-19 vaccine or a placebo.

The chain links TRBV3-1 (or the pseudogene TRBV3-2) to TRBJ1-2, with D possibly being TRBD1 (5 bases). V lost 4 bases and J 2 bases, leaving 17 bases between the germline ends. This CDR3 has 16 amino acids. CDR1 is LGHDT and CDR2 is YNNKEL in the germline V gene (reference sequence). CDR3 DNA: TGTGCCAGCAGCCCCCTCCGGGGGAAGCCGAACTATGGCTACACCTTC. Translated: CASSPLRGKPNYGYTF.

This chain connects TRBV28 to TRBJ2-6; either TRBD1 or TRBD2 may supply D (5 bases each). CDR3 length equals 17 residues. With 5 bases removed from V and 0 bases from J, the gap between germline ends came to 14 bases. CDR1 and CDR2 (germline): MDHEN, SYDVKM. The CDR3 coding sequence is TGTGCCAGCAGTCGGGACCCTCCTTTCTCTGGGGCCAACGTCCTGACTTTC. This codes for CASSRDPPFSGANVLTF.

This rearrangement joins TRBV6-2 or TRBV6-3 to TRBJ2-2; weak D call: TRBD2 (5 bases). The germline CDR1 and CDR2 sequences are MNHEY and SVGEGT. V shed 4 bases and J shed 5 bases, with 14 bases lying between them. The CDR3 is 15 amino acids. CDR3 residues: CASSSLAPGTGELFF. In DNA form, the CDR3 reads TGTGCCAGCAGTTCCTTGGCCCCGGGGACCGGGGAGCTGTTTTTT.

The chain recombines TRBV2 with TRBJ1-3, with TRBD1 identical over 9 bases. The CDR3 is 20 residues long. The V gene's germline CDR1 is SNHLY and CDR2 FYNNEI. The J segment lost 0 bases and the V segment lost 6 bases, leaving 18 bases of the junction unmatched. In DNA, the CDR3 is TGTGCCAGCAGCTTCCCCGGGACAGGGATCCGTACGAGCTCTGGAAACACCATATATTTT. Protein: CASSFPGTGIRTSSGNTIYF.

The CDR3 loop reads CASSQGAGGNTGELFF. The CDR3 coding sequence is TGTGCCAGCAGCCAAGGGGCAGGGGGCAACACCGGGGAGCTGTTTTTT. This chain uses TRBV4-2 with TRBJ2-2; TRBD1 aligns across 8 bases. CDR1 LGHNA and CDR2 YNFKEQ come from the germline V gene. Trimming cost V 1 base and J 2 bases; bases outside gene matches: 3. The CDR3 contains 16 residues.

With respect to this clone: The junction shows a germline mismatch at one end, possibly a read error. This chain connects TRBV7-7 to TRBJ2-1, with 7 bases fitting TRBD1. CDR1 SSHAT and CDR2 FNYEAQ come from the germline V gene (reference sequence). The length of the CDR3 is 15 residues. The CDR3 is CASSLASGGLNEQFF. The CDR3 nucleotides read TGTGCTAGCAGCTTAGCCTCAGGGGGATTGAATGAGCAGTTCTTC.

This chain links TRBV30 with TRBJ2-5; 7 nucleotides line up with TRBD1. CDR1 is GTSNPN, CDR2 SVGIG, per germline (reference sequence). The CDR3 length is 14 residues. V trimming: 2 bases; J trimming: 5 bases; junction bases outside the gene matches: 8. The CDR3 DNA reads as TGTGCCTGGAGTTACGACAGGGTGGGGGAGACCCAGTACTTC. Its translation is CAWSYDRVGETQYF.

The rearrangement links TRBV5-1 to TRBJ2-5, with D perhaps matching TRBD2 (5 bases). This CDR3 has 13 residues. V lost 2 bases, J lost 2 bases, and 7 bases lay in between. CDR1 is SGHRS and CDR2 is YFSETQ in the germline V gene. The CDR3 DNA is TGCGCCAGCAGCTTAGGGAGTCAAGAGACCCAGTACTTC. Translating gives CASSLGSQETQYF. Full variable domain (remainder filled in from reference TRBV5-1 and TRBJ2-5): KAGVTQTPRYLIKTRGQQVTLSCSPISGHRSVSWYQQTPGQGLQFLFEYFSETQRNKGNFPGRFSGRQFSNSRSEMNVSTLELGDSALYLCASSLGSQETQYFGPGTRLLVL.

The chain joins TRBV5-1 to TRBJ2-7, with D possibly matching TRBD2 (5 bases). The V gene lost 4 bases and the J gene lost 2 bases, with 10 bases spanning the gap. The CDR3 covers 13 residues. The germline V gene encodes CDR1 SGHRS and CDR2 YFSETQ. The CDR3 sequence: CASSRGFPYEQYF. The DNA for the CDR3 is TGCGCCAGCAGCCGAGGGTTTCCCTACGAGCAGTACTTC.

J is TRBJ2-2 and V is TRBV7-6; unclear D gene. The CDR3 runs to 15 residues. The V end was cut by 5 bases, the J end by 1 base, with 11 bases between. The germline V gene has CDR1 SGHVS and CDR2 FNYEAQ. Here the CDR3 DNA reads TGTGCCAGCAGCCATGACACATTGAACACCGGGGAGCTGTTTTTT. Amino acid sequence: CASSHDTLNTGELFF.

V usage is TRBV30 and J usage is TRBJ2-7; D is ambiguous. Germline-derived CDR1 and CDR2 are GTSNPN and SVGIG (reference sequence). This CDR3 spans 14 amino acids. V lost 2 bases, J lost 7 bases, and 18 bases lay in between. The CDR3 is CAWSPRPSQGEQYF. The CDR3 DNA reads TGTGCCTGGAGTCCCAGACCCTCCCAAGGTGAGCAGTACTTC.

The chain combines TRBV7-3 with TRBJ2-3, with 11 bases that match TRBD2. With V trimmed by 5 bases and J by 5 bases, 3 bases remained unmatched. CDR1 and CDR2 from the germline V gene are SGHTA and FQGTGA. The CDR3 extends over 14 amino acids. This CDR3 is CASSEGLAVDTQYF. As DNA, the CDR3 is TGTGCCAGCAGCGAGGGACTAGCGGTAGATACGCAGTATTTT.

The chain recombines TRBV2 with TRBJ2-7, with 10 bases matching TRBD1. J lost 6 bases, V lost 4 bases, and 12 bases had no gene match. CDR1 is SNHLY, CDR2 FYNNEI, per germline. CDR3 length: 16 amino acids. CDR3: CASSGQGRDRGVEQYF. The CDR3 DNA is TGTGCCAGCAGTGGGCAAGGCCGGGACAGGGGCGTCGAGCAGTACTTC.

The chain is built from TRBV28 and TRBJ2-6, with a tentative D call TRBD2 (6 bases). In germline, CDR1 is MDHEN, CDR2 SYDVKM. V gave up 7 bases and J gave up 2 bases, with 12 bases separating them. The CDR3 runs 15 residues. The CDR3 nucleotides read TGTGCCAGCAAACCGGGGGTTGCTGGGGCCAACGTCCTGACTTTC. This encodes CASKPGVAGANVLTF.

The genes are TRBV10-1 and TRBJ2-7, with D possibly TRBD2 on 6 matching bases. The CDR3 consists of 14 residues. The V end lost 3 bases, the J end lost 1 base, and 10 bases lay between the germline ends. Germline-derived CDR1 and CDR2 are WNHNN and SYGVQD (reference sequence). CDR3 loop: CASSERGASYEQYF. The CDR3 DNA follows: TGCGCCAGCAGTGAACGCGGGGCGTCCTACGAGCAGTACTTC.

The chain uses TRBV3-1 (or the pseudogene TRBV3-2) and TRBJ1-6, with D maybe TRBD1 (6 bases). CDR1 and CDR2 (germline): LGHDT, YNNKEL (reference sequence). The CDR3 totals 15 residues. V was trimmed by 4 bases and J by 4 bases, leaving 11 bases between them. CDR3 DNA sequence: TGTGCCAGCAGCCCTCCACAGGGTTATAATTCACCCCTCCACTTT. This encodes CASSPPQGYNSPLHF.

In this sample, this clone turned up a few times. The chain joins TRBV7-9 to TRBJ1-6; D remains unclear. Between the trimmed V and J ends, which lost 5 bases and 10 bases, there was a span of 6 bases. Germline V lookup: CDR1 SEHNR, CDR2 FQNEAQ (reference sequence). The CDR3 length is 11 residues. Written as DNA, the CDR3 is TGTGCCAGCAGCGACGGATCACCCCTCCACTTT. Its translation is CASSDGSPLHF.

This clone showed up just once. The rearrangement joins TRBV19 to TRBJ2-7; a weak D match, TRBD1 (5 bases). Germline V lookup: CDR1 LNHDA, CDR2 SQIVND (reference sequence). The CDR3 has 14 residues. The V end was cut by 5 bases, the J end by 3 bases, with 14 bases between. The CDR3, as DNA: TGTGCCAGTAGTTCTGGACAAGAACTCTACGAGCAGTACTTC. Its protein product is CASSSGQELYEQYF.

A single count supports this clone. The chain is built from TRBV4-3 and TRBJ2-5; 9 bases map to TRBD2. This CDR3 is built from 15 residues. The J segment lost 5 bases and the V segment lost 2 bases, leaving 6 bases of the junction unmatched. Germline-derived CDR1 and CDR2 are LGHNA and YSLEER. In DNA, the CDR3 is TGCGCCAGCAGCCAAAGTGCGGGGGGGCCTGAGACCCAGTACTTC. This encodes CASSQSAGGPETQYF.

The gene calls are TRBV3-1 (or the pseudogene TRBV3-2) and TRBJ2-1; 10 positions match TRBD2. The V gene end was trimmed by 0 bases and the J gene end by 10 bases; junction bases not matched to a gene: 9. The germline V gene encodes CDR1 LGHDT and CDR2 YNNKEL (reference sequence). CDR3 length: 16 residues. The CDR3 sequence: CASSQDLAGVPREQFF. CDR3 sequence (DNA): TGTGCCAGCAGCCAAGATCTAGCGGGGGTCCCTCGGGAGCAGTTCTTC.

The V gene is TRBV7-9, the J gene TRBJ2-7, with a tentative D call TRBD1 (6 bases). V lost 2 bases and J 1 base, leaving 9 bases between the germline ends. CDR3 length: 14 amino acids. CDR1 and CDR2 from the germline V gene are SEHNR and FQNEAQ (reference sequence). The CDR3 DNA sequence: TGTGCCAGCAGCTTAAACAGGGTTTCCTACGAGCAGTACTTC. Residues: CASSLNRVSYEQYF.

This chain connects TRBV6-8 to TRBJ2-5, with D possibly being TRBD1 or TRBD2 (6 bases each). The germline V gene encodes CDR1 MNHGY and CDR2 SAAAGT. The V and J ends lost 9 bases and 5 bases respectively, with 16 bases between them. The CDR3 covers 13 residues. The CDR3 here is CARSSGANETQYF. CDR3 nucleotides: TGTGCCAGGTCGTCGGGGGCAAATGAGACCCAGTACTTC.

In its sample, this clone was seen once. This chain connects TRBV6-5 to TRBJ2-4, with 7 bases matching TRBD1. Germline values: CDR1 MNHEY, CDR2 SVGAGI. The CDR3 runs 13 residues. Losses at the gene ends were 7 bases for V and 4 bases for J; bases not matched to a gene: 4. The CDR3 sequence: CASIGDSKNIQYF. CDR3 bases: TGTGCCAGCATAGGGGACAGTAAAAACATTCAGTACTTC.

The chain is built from TRBV25-1 and TRBJ1-2, with 7 bases lining up with TRBD1. V trimming: 1 base; J trimming: 6 bases; junction bases outside the gene matches: 5. Germline V CDR1 and CDR2: MGHDK, SYGVNS. This CDR3 has 14 residues. CDR3 region: CASSESGQFHGYTF. CDR3 coding DNA: TGTGCCAGCAGTGAATCGGGACAGTTTCATGGCTACACCTTC.